This is a list of T cell receptor beta chains from one sample in a study of blood T cell repertoires in COVID-19. Assay used: immunoSEQ multiplex PCR; TCRdb lists only in-frame clones, some missing. The sample consists of around 200,000 clones, 85% to 90% of them appearing once. The specimen was peripheral blood. The receptors were sampled from a young man with active or convalescent COVID-19. Each CDR3 is given with its conserved first and last residue. A D gene is named only where the DNA matches it firmly. Expanded clones are given a class, and other clones once, few, many or no size at all.

J gene	clone size	V gene	D gene	CDR3 DNA	CDR3 protein
TRBJ1-2	NA	TRBV11-2	TRBD1	TGTGCCAGCAGCACCGCTGGACAGGGGGCGAACTATGGCTACACCTTC	CASSTAGQGANYGYTF
TRBJ2-2	NA	TRBV7-9	NA	TGTGCCAGCAGCTCGACAGTGCTGAACACCGGGGAGCTGTTTTTT	CASSSTVLNTGELFF
TRBJ1-2	NA	TRBV18	NA	TGTGCCAGCTCACCGGCTTGGGGCAGCGAATATGGCTACACCTTC	CASSPAWGSEYGYTF
TRBJ2-5	NA	TRBV6-6	NA	TGTGCCAGCAGTTACTATAACCAAGAGACCCAGTACTTC	CASSYYNQETQYF
TRBJ2-7	NA	TRBV29-1	TRBD2	TGCAGCGTTGAAAAGCGGGAGGGCTACGAGCAGTACTTC	CSVEKREGYEQYF
TRBJ1-2	NA	TRBV11-3	NA	TGTGCCAGCAGCCCCGGAGGGGAAGTGGGCTATGGCTACACCTTC	CASSPGGEVGYGYTF
TRBJ2-1	NA	TRBV19	TRBD1	TGTGCCAGTAGTACTCCCCGGACAGGGTTTTCGCCTGAGCAGTTCTTC	CASSTPRTGFSPEQFF
TRBJ1-5	NA	TRBV18	NA	TGTGCCAGCTCACCTTCCGTGGGCCCTCAGCCCCAGCATTTT	CASSPSVGPQPQHF
TRBJ1-1	NA	TRBV5-8	NA	TGTGCCAGCAGCCTGTCCGGCCAGGCGAACACTGAAGCTTTCTTT	CASSLSGQANTEAFF
TRBJ2-2	NA	TRBV7-2	TRBD2	TGTGCCAGCAGCTTAGGGGGACTAGTCACCGGGGAGCTGTTTTTT	CASSLGGLVTGELFF
TRBJ2-1	NA	TRBV18	NA	TGTGCCAGCTCACCGGTCGGGGGGCATATCGATGAGCAGTTCTTC	CASSPVGGHIDEQFF
TRBJ1-5	NA	TRBV25-1	NA	TGTGCCAGCAGTGAATTCCACGACAGCCAAAATCCCCAGCATTTT	CASSEFHDSQNPQHF
TRBJ1-2	NA	TRBV6-2/TRBV6-3	NA	TGTGCCAGCAGTCACCATCGCCCAGGGATGGGGATAACCTATGGCTACACCTTC	CASSHHRPGMGITYGYTF
TRBJ2-3	NA	TRBV29-1	NA	TGCAGCGCACCCCCCGTAGAGGGGGCAGATACGCAGTATTTT	CSAPPVEGADTQYF
TRBJ2-5	NA	TRBV18	TRBD2	TGTGCCAGCTCACCTCAGCCTAGCGGACAAGAGACCCAGTACTTC	CASSPQPSGQETQYF
TRBJ1-2	NA	TRBV13	NA	TGTGCCAGCAGCCCAACCCCCTCCCCAGGATTCTATGGCTACACCTTC	CASSPTPSPGFYGYTF
TRBJ1-1	few	TRBV5-1	NA	TGCGCCAGCAGCTCCCAAGCCCCAAGGAACACTGAAGCTTTCTTT	CASSSQAPRNTEAFF
TRBJ2-2	NA	TRBV24-1	TRBD2	TGTGCCACCTCCGTTGCTAGCGGGGTCACCGGGGAGCTGTTTTTT	CATSVASGVTGELFF
TRBJ2-7	NA	TRBV20-1	NA	TGCAGTGCTAGTGTCAGGGGTGACGGATACGAGCAGTACTTC	CSASVRGDGYEQYF
TRBJ2-2	NA	TRBV4-1	TRBD2	TGCGCCAGCAGCCAAGGGGAGCGGGGGGAGAACACCGGGGAGCTGTTTTTT	CASSQGERGENTGELFF
TRBJ1-2	NA	TRBV27	NA	TGTGCCAGCAGTTTCTCAGGGGACAACTATGGCTACACCTTC	CASSFSGDNYGYTF
TRBJ1-3	NA	TRBV5-8	NA	TGTGCCAGCAGCTTGAAGGGGTTCTCTGGAAACACCATATATTTT	CASSLKGFSGNTIYF
TRBJ1-1	NA	TRBV5-1	NA	TGCGCCAGCAGCTTGGGCCCATACGGGGGTAACACTGAAGCTTTCTTT	CASSLGPYGGNTEAFF
TRBJ1-6	once	TRBV20-1	TRBD1	TGCAGTGCTAGTGTCGGGACAGGGGGCTTTTCACCCCTCCACTTT	CSASVGTGGFSPLHF
TRBJ1-2	NA	TRBV6-1	NA	TGTGCCAGCAGTGAGGTGGGGCCATATGGCTACACCTTC	CASSEVGPYGYTF
TRBJ2-7	NA	TRBV7-3	TRBD2	TGTGCCAGCTCTGCGCTAGCGGGAGCCTACGAGCAGTACTTC	CASSALAGAYEQYF
TRBJ1-5	NA	TRBV5-8	TRBD1	TGTGCCAGCAGCAAGGGACAGGGACGCGATCAGCCCCAGCATTTT	CASSKGQGRDQPQHF
TRBJ2-3	NA	TRBV11-3	TRBD1	TGTGCCAGCAGCCACGGGACAGGAGAATTCACAGATACGCAGTATTTT	CASSHGTGEFTDTQYF
TRBJ1-2	NA	TRBV7-2	TRBD1	TGTGCCAGCAGCTTACAGGGGGGCTATGGCTACACCTTC	CASSLQGGYGYTF
TRBJ2-3	NA	TRBV18	NA	TGTGCCAGCTCACTTCCCGGACAGCGGAGCACAGATACGCAGTATTTT	CASSLPGQRSTDTQYF
TRBJ2-2	NA	TRBV19	TRBD1	TGTGCCAGTAGTCCCCGGGACAGATACACCGGGGAGCTGTTTTTT	CASSPRDRYTGELFF
TRBJ1-6	NA	TRBV6-2/TRBV6-3	NA	TGTGCCAGCAGTTACTCGACGGGGTTTTCCGCGGCCGGTCAGGATTCACCCCTCCACTTT	CASSYSTGFSAAGQDSPLHF
TRBJ1-3	NA	TRBV18	TRBD1	TGTGCCAGCTCACCACGCAGGGACAGCGACTCTGGAAACACCATATATTTT	CASSPRRDSDSGNTIYF
TRBJ2-3	NA	TRBV28	NA	TGTGCCAGCAGTACCGGACTAACCGGGGATACGCAGTATTTT	CASSTGLTGDTQYF
TRBJ2-5	NA	TRBV2	NA	TGTGCCAGCAGTGAGTTGGGGGCCCAAGAGACCCAGTACTTC	CASSELGAQETQYF
TRBJ1-2	few	TRBV25-1	TRBD1	TGTGCCAGCAGCGGACGCGGACAGGGCGCGAAGGGTGGCTACACCTTC	CASSGRGQGAKGGYTF
TRBJ2-1	NA	TRBV6-4	TRBD2	TGTGCCAGCAGTCGCGTAGCGGGGGCAATTTACAATGAGCAGTTCTTC	CASSRVAGAIYNEQFF
TRBJ2-2	once	TRBV19	TRBD2	TGTGCCAGTCCTAGCGGGATCACCGGGGAGCTGTTTTTT	CASPSGITGELFF
TRBJ2-3	NA	TRBV11-3	TRBD2	TGTGCCAGCAGCTTACTAGCGGGAGGCATGACAGATACGCAATATTTT	CASSLLAGGMTDTQYF
TRBJ2-3	NA	TRBV3-1/TRBV3-2	TRBD2	TGTGCCAGCAGCCACGGACTAGCGGGAGGCTACACAGATACGCAGTATTTT	CASSHGLAGGYTDTQYF